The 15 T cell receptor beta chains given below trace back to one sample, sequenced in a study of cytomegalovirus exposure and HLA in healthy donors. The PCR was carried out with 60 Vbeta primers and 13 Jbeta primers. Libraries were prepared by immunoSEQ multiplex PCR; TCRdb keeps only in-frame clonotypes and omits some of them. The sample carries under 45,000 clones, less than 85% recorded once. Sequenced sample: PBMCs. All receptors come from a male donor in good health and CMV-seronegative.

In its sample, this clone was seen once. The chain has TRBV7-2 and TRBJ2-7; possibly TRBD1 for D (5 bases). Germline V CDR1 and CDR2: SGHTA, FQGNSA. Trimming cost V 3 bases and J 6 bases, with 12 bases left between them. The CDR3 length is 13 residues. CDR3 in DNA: TGTGCCAGCAGCTTTTCCGCTGGGGCCGAGCAGTACTTC. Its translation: CASSFSAGAEQYF.

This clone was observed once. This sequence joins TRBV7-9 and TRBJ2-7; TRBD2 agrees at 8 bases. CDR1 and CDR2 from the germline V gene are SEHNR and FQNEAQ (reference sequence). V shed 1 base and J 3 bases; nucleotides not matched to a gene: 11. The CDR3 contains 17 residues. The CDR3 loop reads CASSLESGGREFYEQYF. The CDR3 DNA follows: TGTGCCAGCAGCTTAGAAAGCGGGGGCAGGGAATTCTACGAGCAGTACTTC.

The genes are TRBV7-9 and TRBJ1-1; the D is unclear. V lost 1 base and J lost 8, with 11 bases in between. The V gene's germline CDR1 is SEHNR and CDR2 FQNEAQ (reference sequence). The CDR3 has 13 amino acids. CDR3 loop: CASSLGFNLEAFF. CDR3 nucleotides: TGTGCCAGCAGCTTAGGGTTCAACTTAGAAGCTTTCTTT. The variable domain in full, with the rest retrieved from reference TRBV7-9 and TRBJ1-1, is DTGVSQNPRHKITKRGQNVTFRCDPISEHNRLYWYRQTLGQGPEFLTYFQNEAQLEKSRLLSDRFSAERPKGSFSTLEIQRTEQGDSAMYLCASSLGFNLEAFFGQGTRLTVV.

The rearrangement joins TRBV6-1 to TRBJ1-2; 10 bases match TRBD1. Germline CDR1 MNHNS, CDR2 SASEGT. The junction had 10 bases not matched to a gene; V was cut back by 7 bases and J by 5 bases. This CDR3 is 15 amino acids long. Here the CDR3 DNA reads TGTGCCAGCACCTTAGGACAGGGGGATAGGTATGGCTACACCTTC. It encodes CASTLGQGDRYGYTF.

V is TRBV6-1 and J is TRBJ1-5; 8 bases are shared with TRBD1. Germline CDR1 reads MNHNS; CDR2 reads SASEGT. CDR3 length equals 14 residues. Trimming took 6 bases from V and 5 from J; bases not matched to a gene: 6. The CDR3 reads CASRLTGVDQPQHF. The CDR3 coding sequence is TGTGCCAGCAGGCTGACAGGGGTGGATCAGCCCCAGCATTTT.

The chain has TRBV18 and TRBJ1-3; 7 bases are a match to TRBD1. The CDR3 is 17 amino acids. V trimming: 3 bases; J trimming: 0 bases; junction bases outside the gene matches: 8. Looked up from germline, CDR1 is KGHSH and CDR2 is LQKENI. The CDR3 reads CASSPPLPGGSGNTIYF. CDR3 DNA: TGTGCCAGCTCACCTCCATTGCCAGGGGGCTCTGGAAACACCATATATTTT.

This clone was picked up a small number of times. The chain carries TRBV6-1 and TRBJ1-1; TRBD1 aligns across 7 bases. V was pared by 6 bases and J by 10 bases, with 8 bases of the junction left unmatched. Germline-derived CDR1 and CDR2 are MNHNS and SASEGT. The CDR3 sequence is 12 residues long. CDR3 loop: CASRVDRVGAFF. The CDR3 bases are TGTGCCAGCAGGGTAGACAGGGTAGGAGCTTTCTTT.

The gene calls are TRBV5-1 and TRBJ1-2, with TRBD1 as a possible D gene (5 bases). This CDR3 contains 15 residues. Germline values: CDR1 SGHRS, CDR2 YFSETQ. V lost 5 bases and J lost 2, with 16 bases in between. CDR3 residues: CASRSIRDSNYGYTF. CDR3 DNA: TGCGCCAGCAGATCCATTCGGGACTCAAACTATGGCTACACCTTC. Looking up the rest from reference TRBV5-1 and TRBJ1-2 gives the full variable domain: KAGVTQTPRYLIKTRGQQVTLSCSPISGHRSVSWYQQTPGQGLQFLFEYFSETQRNKGNFPGRFSGRQFSNSRSEMNVSTLELGDSALYLCASRSIRDSNYGYTFGSGTRLTVV.

In DNA, the CDR3 is TGCAGCGTTGAGGCCGATACGCAGTATTTT. It translates to CSVEADTQYF. The gene calls are TRBV29-1 and TRBJ2-3; D not certain. Germline-derived CDR1 and CDR2 are SQVTM and ANQGSEA. The CDR3 extends over 10 amino acids. Trimming pared 3 bases from V and 6 bases from J, leaving 4 bases between.

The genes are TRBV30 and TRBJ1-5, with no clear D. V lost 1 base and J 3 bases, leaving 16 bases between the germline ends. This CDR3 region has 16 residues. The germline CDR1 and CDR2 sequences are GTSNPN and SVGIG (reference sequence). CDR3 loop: CAWSGPPPGYNQPQHF. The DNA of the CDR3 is TGTGCCTGGAGTGGCCCCCCTCCGGGTTACAATCAGCCCCAGCATTTT.

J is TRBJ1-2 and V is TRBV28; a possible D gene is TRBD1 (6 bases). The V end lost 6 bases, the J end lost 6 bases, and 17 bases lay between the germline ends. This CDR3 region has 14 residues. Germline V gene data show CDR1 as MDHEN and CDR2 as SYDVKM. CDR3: CASRPRGVTHGYTF. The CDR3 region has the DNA TGTGCCAGCAGGCCCAGGGGAGTCACCCATGGCTACACCTTC.

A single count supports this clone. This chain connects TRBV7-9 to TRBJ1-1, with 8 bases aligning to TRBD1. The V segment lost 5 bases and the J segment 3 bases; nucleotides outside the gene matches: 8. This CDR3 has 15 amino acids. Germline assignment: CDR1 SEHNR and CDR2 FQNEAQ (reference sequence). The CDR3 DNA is TGTGCCAGCAGCATCCGGACAGGGACTTACACTGAAGCTTTCTTT. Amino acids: CASSIRTGTYTEAFF.

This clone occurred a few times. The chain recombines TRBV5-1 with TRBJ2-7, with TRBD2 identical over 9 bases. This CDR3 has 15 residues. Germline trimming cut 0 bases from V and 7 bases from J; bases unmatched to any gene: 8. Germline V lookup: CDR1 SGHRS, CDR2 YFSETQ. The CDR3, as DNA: TGCGCCAGCAGCTTGGGGGGGACTAGCATGCGGGAGCAGTACTTC. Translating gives CASSLGGTSMREQYF.

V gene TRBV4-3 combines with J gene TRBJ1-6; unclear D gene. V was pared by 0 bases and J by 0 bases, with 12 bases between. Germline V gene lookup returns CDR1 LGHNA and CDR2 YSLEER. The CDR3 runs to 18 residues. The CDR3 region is CASSQDRAGSSYNSPLHF. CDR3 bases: TGCGCCAGCAGCCAAGATAGAGCGGGTAGCTCCTATAATTCACCCCTCCACTTT.

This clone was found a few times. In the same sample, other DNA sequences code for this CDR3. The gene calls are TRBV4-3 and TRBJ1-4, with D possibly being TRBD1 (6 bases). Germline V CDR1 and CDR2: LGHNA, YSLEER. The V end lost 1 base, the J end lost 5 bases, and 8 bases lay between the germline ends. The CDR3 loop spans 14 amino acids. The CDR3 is CASSQGQGNEKLFF. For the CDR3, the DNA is TGCGCCAGCAGCCAAGGGCAGGGGAATGAAAAACTGTTTTTT.